This entry features one TCR beta chain sequence. The antigen is undetermined. This record comes from a study of T cell repertoires in cytomegalovirus infection. The overall study: Both CMV infection and a matching HLA type were indicated by public TCR beta signatures. Notes on the study in general: Summed frequency of shared TCR beta families picked out CMV carriers who also had the relevant HLA. The ex vivo response was dominated by HLA-C-restricted CMV-specific TCR beta clonotypes.

A single record per CDR3 protein comes from TCRdb applying MiXCR to the reads. The data show under 500,000 distinct CDR3 sequences, with about two fifths seen just once and about 41% held by the top ten. Deletions cut 4 bases from V and 10 bases from J, with 13 bases between. The CDR3 loop spans 12 amino acids. The clonotype originates from a human donor in good health (CMV status not recorded). Some clones in this sample may be carry-over from other donors' samples. The chain links TRBV12-3 or TRBV12-4 to TRBJ2-5; D is undetermined. Sequencing was performed on cultured PBMCs, taken from culture after CMV antigen stimulation. CDR3 bases: TGTGCCAGCAGTTACCAAGAGAGAGACCAGTACTTC. Its translation: CASSYQERDQYF.